The sequence of this T cell receptor beta chain was determined in a study of blood T cells in healthy people across ages. Losses at the gene ends were 8 bases for V and 5 bases for J; bases not matched to a gene: 11. The CDR3 is 14 amino acids. The germline V gene has CDR1 SNHLY and CDR2 FYNNEI. The use of a sample-barcoded 5' primer and a J-beta primer mix characterized a second PCR of 7 to 11 cycles. Via MiXCR, TCRdb re-called the 5' RACE reads, giving one row per CDR3 protein. Among hundreds of thousands of distinct CDR3 sequences listed, 55% to 65% were seen once. This clonotype originated in a man aged 30-40 years in good health. The sample taken for sequencing was blood. This rearrangement joins TRBV2 to TRBJ2-7; TRBD1 matches at 8 bases. CDR3 nucleotides: TGTGCCAGCGACCCAGACAGGGGTTATAACGAGCAGTACTTC. Encoded protein: CASDPDRGYNEQYF. Combining the CDR3 with reference TRBV2 and TRBJ2-7 gives the whole variable domain EPEVTQTPSHQVTQMGQEVILRCVPISNHLYFYWYRQILGQKVEFLVSFYNNEISEKSEIFDDQFSVERPDGSNFTLKIRSTKLEDSAMYFCASDPDRGYNEQYFGPGTRLTVT.